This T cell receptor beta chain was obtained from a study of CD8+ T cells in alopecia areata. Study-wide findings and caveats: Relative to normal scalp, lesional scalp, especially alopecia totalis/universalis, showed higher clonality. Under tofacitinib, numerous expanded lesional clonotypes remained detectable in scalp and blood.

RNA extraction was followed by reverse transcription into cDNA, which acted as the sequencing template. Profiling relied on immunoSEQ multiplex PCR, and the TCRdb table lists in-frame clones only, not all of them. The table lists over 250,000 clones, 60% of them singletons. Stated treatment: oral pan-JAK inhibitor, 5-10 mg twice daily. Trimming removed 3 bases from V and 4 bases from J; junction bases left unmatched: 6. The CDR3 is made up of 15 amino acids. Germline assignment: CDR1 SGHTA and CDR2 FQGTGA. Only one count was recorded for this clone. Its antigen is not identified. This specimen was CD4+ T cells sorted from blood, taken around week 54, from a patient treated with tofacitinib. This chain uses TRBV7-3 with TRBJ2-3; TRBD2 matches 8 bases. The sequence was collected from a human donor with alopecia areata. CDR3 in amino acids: CASSLLAGWADTQYF. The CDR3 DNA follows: TGTGCCAGCAGCTTGTTAGCGGGGTGGGCAGATACGCAGTATTTT. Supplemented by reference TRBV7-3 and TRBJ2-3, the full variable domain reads GAGVSQTPSNKVTEKGKYVELRCDPISGHTALYWYRQSLGQGPEFLIYFQGTGAADDSGLPNDRFFAVRPEGSVSTLKIQRTERGDSAVYLCASSLLAGWADTQYFGPGTRLTVL.